Shown below are 5 T cell receptor beta chains from a single sample sequenced in a study of cytomegalovirus exposure and HLA in healthy donors. This PCR relied on a set of 60 Vbeta primers and 13 Jbeta primers. Method: immunoSEQ multiplex PCR; TCRdb's copy keeps in-frame clones and lacks some. Of about 180,000 clones in the sample, 84% were seen once. The sequencing input was PBMCs. These receptors all come from a girl between 10 and 17 years old in good health and CMV-seropositive.

V is TRBV5-1 and J is TRBJ1-1, with D unclear. CDR3 length: 14 amino acids. V was cut by 0 bases and J by 0 bases, with 6 bases left in between. Germline CDR1 and CDR2: SGHRS and YFSETQ. CDR3 sequence: CASSLAVMNTEAFF. CDR3 in DNA: TGCGCCAGCAGCTTGGCGGTTATGAACACTGAAGCTTTCTTT.

This chain joins TRBV30 and TRBJ1-2; a possible D gene is TRBD1 (5 bases). Germline CDR1 is GTSNPN and CDR2 is SVGIG (reference sequence). The V and J ends lost 2 bases and 8 bases respectively, with 24 bases between them. This CDR3 spans 16 amino acids. Here the CDR3 DNA reads TGTGCCTGGAGTTACACCCCACCCTCGACAGAAAAAGGCTACACCTTC. It specifies CAWSYTPPSTEKGYTF.

This clone was detected only once. The J gene is TRBJ1-1, the V gene TRBV11-2; 8 bases align to TRBD1. The germline V gene has CDR1 SGHAT and CDR2 FQNNGV. Losses at the gene ends were 6 bases for V and 5 bases for J; bases not matched to a gene: 11. The CDR3 is made up of 15 amino acids. The CDR3 reads CASRQRTGTVTEAFF. The DNA of the CDR3 is TGTGCCAGCAGACAGAGGACAGGGACAGTAACTGAAGCTTTCTTT.

This chain uses TRBV10-3 with TRBJ1-2; D is undetermined. Germline V gene sequence: CDR1 ENHRY, CDR2 SYGVKD. V lost 8 bases and J lost 4, with 20 bases in between. The CDR3 spans 15 residues. In nucleotides, the CDR3 is TGTGCCATCCGTGTCTCAGATGGAGACGGCTATGGCTACACCTTC. Amino acid sequence: CAIRVSDGDGYGYTF.

To note about this clone: The identical CDR3 is also encoded by other nucleotide sequences in the sample. The chain uses TRBV27 and TRBJ2-5, with 12 bases fitting TRBD2. The CDR3 extends over 15 amino acids. Germline V gene sequence: CDR1 MNHEY, CDR2 SMNVEV (reference sequence). The trim removed 4 bases at V and 3 bases at J, leaving 3 bases unmatched. The CDR3 DNA reads TGTGCCAGCAGTTCCCTAGCGGGGGGGAAAGAGACCCAGTACTTC. Translated: CASSSLAGGKETQYF.